Each of the 9 T cell receptor beta chains below was sequenced from the same sample in a study of cytomegalovirus exposure and HLA in healthy donors (dated by TCRdb to the late 2010s). Library construction relied on the immunoSEQ multiplex PCR assay. For the multiplex PCR, a mixture combining 60 forward primers for TCR Vbeta segments and 13 reverse primers for TCR Jbeta segments was used. The table was pulled from immuneACCESS by TCRdb, which kept in-frame rearrangements only. Such tables lose some clones; where checked, under half of the loss comes from unresolved V genes, and the rest has no known cause. In this sample the table shows roughly 160,000 clones, roughly 80% of which occur a single time. The ten most abundant clones make up more than 7% of the sample. The sequenced material came from PBMCs. These receptors were collected from a male donor in good health and CMV-seropositive.

The rearrangement uses TRBV10-3 and TRBJ1-5; 12 positions agree with TRBD1. CDR3 size: 15 residues. The germline gives CDR1 ENHRY, CDR2 SYGVKD. After removal of 5 bases from V and 6 bases from J, the junction contained 5 bases not matched to a gene. The CDR3 DNA reads as TGTGCCATCAGTACGGGACAGGGGGCCGGTCAGCCCCAGCATTTT. As protein: CAISTGQGAGQPQHF.

This clone appeared a few times. The V call is TRBV6-5, the J call TRBJ2-1; D may be TRBD1 (6 bases). The V end lost 6 bases, the J end lost 2 bases, and 11 bases lay between the germline ends. Germline-derived CDR1 and CDR2 are MNHEY and SVGAGI. The CDR3 spans 14 residues. DNA of the CDR3: TGTGCCAGCAGGGTGGGGGCCGCCTACAATGAGCAGTTCTTC. This translates into CASRVGAAYNEQFF.

The rearrangement links TRBV6-6 to TRBJ1-5; 7 bases are a match to TRBD1. V was clipped by 6 bases and J by 0 bases; unmatched bases: 8. The CDR3 is 16 amino acids. The germline gives CDR1 MNHNY, CDR2 SVGAGI (reference sequence). The CDR3 coding sequence is TGTGCCAGCAGCCTAGGACAGGTTAATAGCAATCAGCCCCAGCATTTT. Translated: CASSLGQVNSNQPQHF.

V and J are TRBV7-9 and TRBJ1-6; tentatively, D is TRBD1 (6 bases). V was clipped by 2 bases and J by 11 bases, with 16 bases between them. The CDR3 contains 15 residues. The germline V gene encodes CDR1 SEHNR and CDR2 FQNEAQ (reference sequence). CDR3 loop: CASSLRTVHSAPLHF. In DNA, the CDR3 is TGTGCCAGCAGCTTACGGACAGTCCACTCCGCACCCCTCCACTTT.

This sequence joins TRBV28 and TRBJ1-3, with 8 bases matching TRBD1. CDR1 is MDHEN, CDR2 SYDVKM, per germline. This CDR3 has 17 amino acids. V shed 6 bases and J 4 bases; nucleotides not matched to a gene: 14. The DNA for the CDR3 is TGTGCCAGCAGCCCCACATCGACAGGGGTGGTAGGAAACACCATATATTTT. It specifies CASSPTSTGVVGNTIYF.

The rearrangement uses TRBV7-2 and TRBJ2-2; D may be TRBD2 (6 bases). The CDR3 is made up of 15 amino acids. V lost 7 bases to trimming and J lost 1 base, with 13 bases between them. Germline assignment: CDR1 SGHTA and CDR2 FQGNSA. The CDR3: CASTHRDLNTGELFF. The CDR3 nucleotides are TGTGCCAGCACCCACCGGGACTTGAACACCGGGGAGCTGTTTTTT.

The rearrangement joins TRBV18 to TRBJ2-1, with TRBD2 matching over 11 bases. Trimming took 3 bases from V and 3 from J; bases not matched to a gene: 7. The CDR3 contains 17 residues. Per the germline V gene, CDR1 is KGHSH and CDR2 is LQKENI. CDR3 coding DNA: TGTGCCAGCTCACCTTACACTAGCGGGAGAAACTACAATGAGCAGTTCTTC. Translated: CASSPYTSGRNYNEQFF.

The chain recombines TRBV27 with TRBJ2-7; tentatively, D is TRBD1 (6 bases). This CDR3 contains 15 residues. Trimming removed 3 bases from V and 4 bases from J, with 16 bases in between. Looked up from germline, CDR1 is MNHEY and CDR2 is SMNVEV (reference sequence). The CDR3, as DNA: TGTGCCAGCAGTTTTGGGGGACAAGCCGGGTACGAGCAGTACTTC. This sequence encodes CASSFGGQAGYEQYF.

This rearrangement joins TRBV7-9 to TRBJ1-5, with a possible D match to TRBD1 (6 bases). The CDR3 is 15 residues long. Germline V gene lookup returns CDR1 SEHNR and CDR2 FQNEAQ (reference sequence). Trimming cost V 5 bases and J 0 bases, with 11 bases left between them. The CDR3 DNA reads as TGTGCCAGCAGCCGTTCAGGGGATAGCAATCAGCCCCAGCATTTT. The encoded protein is CASSRSGDSNQPQHF.